This passage covers 15 T cell receptor beta chains from one sample sequenced in a study of early T cells in non-severe SARS-CoV-2 infection. One entry per CDR3 protein results from TCRdb running MiXCR on the 5' RACE reads. The table shows around 56,000 distinct CDR3 sequences, with about 7.6% occurring only once. The source material was whole blood, sampled at baseline. These receptors originate from an adult who was a healthcare worker with PCR-confirmed SARS-CoV-2 infection or an uninfected control (not recorded which).

Only a few counts were recorded for this clonotype. The chain has TRBV18 and TRBJ2-3; 7 bases agree with TRBD1. The CDR3 is 15 residues long. With 6 bases clipped from V and 2 bases from J, the junction kept 8 bases outside the gene matches. Germline V gene lookup returns CDR1 KGHSH and CDR2 LQKENI. CDR3 in DNA: TGTGCCAGCTCCTCCCCGGGACAGTTCACAGATACGCAGTATTTT. Amino acid sequence: CASSSPGQFTDTQYF.

DNA of the CDR3: TGTGCCAGCAGCGCCGGACAGAGCCGGATCACAGATACGCAGTATTTT. The encoded protein is CASSAGQSRITDTQYF. The chain joins TRBV7-2 to TRBJ2-3; possible D gene TRBD1, 6 bases. The CDR3 loop spans 16 amino acids. The V end lost 5 bases, the J end lost 2 bases, and 17 bases lay between the germline ends. From germline, CDR1 is SGHTA and CDR2 FQGNSA.

The DNA for the CDR3 is TGTGCCAGCGGAACCGGGACCCACATCTACGAGCAGTACTTC. It translates to CASGTGTHIYEQYF. The chain is built from TRBV11-2 and TRBJ2-7; either TRBD1 or TRBD2 may fit D (5 bases each). CDR3 size: 14 residues. Trimming pared 8 bases from V and 3 bases from J, leaving 17 bases between. Germline V gives CDR1 SGHAT, CDR2 FQNNGV.

The J gene is TRBJ2-5, the V gene TRBV19; possible D gene TRBD2, 6 bases. The CDR3 has 17 amino acids. Trimming cost V 6 bases and J 2 bases, with 22 bases left between them. CDR1 and CDR2 from the germline V gene are LNHDA and SQIVND (reference sequence). The CDR3 nucleotides read TGTGCCAGTAGGAAACGTTCGGACGGGAGTTTTCAAGAGACCCAGTACTTC. Its protein is CASRKRSDGSFQETQYF.

This clonotype appeared a few times. The V and J genes are TRBV30 and TRBJ1-4; the D gene is possibly TRBD1 (6 bases). The germline V and J ends were trimmed by 3 bases and 6 bases, with 14 bases remaining between them. CDR1 and CDR2 from the germline V gene are GTSNPN and SVGIG (reference sequence). The CDR3 sequence is 14 residues long. The CDR3 sequence is CAWRRAGADEKLFF. The CDR3 nucleotides read TGTGCCTGGAGGCGAGCGGGGGCGGATGAAAAACTGTTTTTT.

This clonotype appeared a few times. V gene TRBV11-2 combines with J gene TRBJ2-1, with 10 bases identical to TRBD2. V trimming: 2 bases; J trimming: 3 bases; junction bases outside the gene matches: 16. Germline assignment: CDR1 SGHAT and CDR2 FQNNGV. The CDR3 has 20 amino acids. The CDR3 coding sequence is TGTGCCAGCAGCTTACTTACAGGGAGAAAGCGGGAGGGCCGCTACAATGAGCAGTTCTTC. Protein product: CASSLLTGRKREGRYNEQFF.

This chain joins TRBV7-9 and TRBJ1-4, with 10 bases lining up with TRBD1. Germline loops: CDR1 SEHNR, CDR2 FQNEAQ (reference sequence). V shed 2 bases and J 3 bases; nucleotides not matched to a gene: 9. The CDR3 extends over 18 amino acids. The DNA for the CDR3 is TGTGCCAGCAGCTTAAATCCTTTCGGGACAGGGGCTAATGAAAAACTGTTTTTT. It encodes CASSLNPFGTGANEKLFF.

V gene TRBV7-6 combines with J gene TRBJ2-7; the match to TRBD2 covers 11 bases. CDR3 length: 15 amino acids. V was clipped by 0 bases and J by 3 bases; unmatched bases: 1. Germline V gives CDR1 SGHVS, CDR2 FNYEAQ. The CDR3 reads CASSLAGLADYEQYF. CDR3 sequence (DNA): TGTGCCAGCAGCTTAGCGGGACTAGCGGACTACGAGCAGTACTTC. The full variable domain, completed using reference TRBV7-6 and TRBJ2-7, is GAGVSQSPRYKVTKRGQDVALRCDPISGHVSLYWYRQALGQGPEFLTYFNYEAQQDKSGLPNDRFSAERPEGSISTLTIQRTEQRDSAMYRCASSLAGLADYEQYFGPGTRLTVT.

The chain joins TRBV7-2 to TRBJ2-1; D is ambiguous. CDR1 and CDR2 from the germline V gene are SGHTA and FQGNSA. The CDR3 has 13 amino acids. The V end lost 1 base, the J end lost 7 bases, and 8 bases lay between the germline ends. The chain's CDR3 is CASSLGARNEQFF. The CDR3 DNA reads as TGTGCCAGCAGCTTAGGGGCTAGAAATGAGCAGTTCTTC.

The table lists this clonotype with many counts. The rearrangement links TRBV14 to TRBJ2-6; 7 nucleotides agree with TRBD1. V lost 1 base to trimming and J lost 4 bases; unmatched junction nucleotides: 13. Germline V gives CDR1 SGHDN, CDR2 FVKESK. This CDR3 contains 19 residues. CDR3 amino acids: CASSQVHRGWETGANVLTF. CDR3 in DNA: TGTGCCAGCAGCCAAGTACACAGGGGCTGGGAGACCGGGGCCAACGTCCTGACTTTC.

The chain carries TRBV12-3 or TRBV12-4 and TRBJ2-7, with 11 bases fitting TRBD1. The junction had 3 bases not matched to a gene; V was cut back by 1 base and J by 4 bases. This CDR3 region has 15 residues. In DNA form, the CDR3 reads TGTGCCAGCAGTTTAGGGACAGGGGGCTCGTACGAGCAGTACTTC. This codes for CASSLGTGGSYEQYF.

This clonotype was seen many times. The chain recombines TRBV4-3 with TRBJ2-6, with D perhaps TRBD1 (5 bases). This CDR3 has 17 residues. The germline V and J ends were trimmed by 0 bases and 0 bases, with 9 bases remaining between them. CDR1 is LGHNA and CDR2 is YSLEER in the germline V gene. The CDR3, as DNA: TGCGCCAGCAGCCAAGAAGGGGTGGGCTCTGGGGCCAACGTCCTGACTTTC. Amino acid sequence: CASSQEGVGSGANVLTF.

This clonotype was seen a handful of times. The gene calls are TRBV14 and TRBJ2-1; 14 bases map to TRBD2. J lost 4 bases, V lost 4 bases, and 6 bases had no gene match. This CDR3 region has 17 residues. CDR1 SGHDN and CDR2 FVKESK come from the germline V gene. CDR3 nucleotides: TGTGCCAGCAGCCCGACTAGCGGGAGGGGGACTTACAATGAGCAGTTCTTC. Protein sequence: CASSPTSGRGTYNEQFF.

This clonotype was seen more than once but under ten times. The V and J genes are TRBV24-1 and TRBJ2-7; TRBD1 matches 8 bases. Germline lookup yields CDR1 KGHDR and CDR2 SFDVKD. The V gene end was trimmed by 2 bases and the J gene end by 1 base; junction bases not matched to a gene: 6. The CDR3 covers 16 residues. The CDR3 reads CATSDWGTGSSYEQYF. CDR3 nucleotides: TGTGCCACCAGTGATTGGGGGACAGGTTCTTCCTACGAGCAGTACTTC.

This clonotype was picked up a small number of times. The genes are TRBV5-5 and TRBJ2-7; 7 nucleotides align to TRBD1. Germline CDR1 and CDR2: SGHKS and YYEKEE (reference sequence). J lost 1 base, V lost 5 bases, and 9 bases had no gene match. CDR3 size: 15 residues. CDR3 coding DNA: TGTGCCAGCAGATCGGGACAGCTAAAATCCTACGAGCAGTACTTC. It is translated as CASRSGQLKSYEQYF. The whole variable domain, remainder taken from reference TRBV5-5 and TRBJ2-7, is DAGVTQSPTHLIKTRGQQVTLRCSPISGHKSVSWYQQVLGQGPQFIFQYYEKEERGRGNFPDRFSARQFPNYSSELNVNALLLGDSALYLCASRSGQLKSYEQYFGPGTRLTVT.